Each of the 10 T cell receptor beta chains below was sequenced from the same sample in a study of neurological immune-mediated disorders. TCRdb analysed the 5' RACE reads with MiXCR anew, one entry per CDR3 protein. The sample has roughly 20,000 distinct CDR3 sequences; less than 15% are singletons. The specimen sequenced was CD4+ T cells from blood. The receptor set was obtained from a woman aged 60-75 years with HTLV-1-associated myelopathy (HAM/TSP).

This clonotype was seen a handful of times. The chain has TRBV7-9 and TRBJ1-1, with D possibly matching TRBD1 (5 bases). V gave up 5 bases and J gave up 10 bases, with 17 bases separating them. This CDR3 region has 13 residues. From germline, CDR1 is SEHNR and CDR2 FQNEAQ (reference sequence). The CDR3 is CASSPGGAERAFF. CDR3 sequence (DNA): TGTGCCAGCAGCCCTGGCGGGGCAGAAAGAGCTTTCTTT.

This clonotype was observed at least ten times. The CDR3 loop reads CASSVNLRAGGGGQYF. The DNA of the CDR3 is TGTGCCAGCAGCGTAAACCTCCGAGCGGGAGGGGGAGGGCAGTACTTC. This chain connects TRBV9 to TRBJ2-7, with TRBD2 identical over 10 bases. V gave up 1 base and J gave up 9 bases; unmatched junction bases: 13. The CDR3 loop spans 16 amino acids. Germline CDR1 and CDR2: SGDLS and YYNGEE.

This clonotype was seen at least ten times. This chain connects TRBV3-1 to TRBJ1-3; TRBD1 is a possible D gene (6 bases). V lost 4 bases and J lost 3, with 19 bases in between. Germline loops: CDR1 LGHDT, CDR2 YNNKEL (reference sequence). This CDR3 is built from 17 residues. The CDR3 DNA is TGTGCCAGCAGCCTAAGGGGGGGTCCCCTCAGTGGAAACACCATATATTTT. Translation gives CASSLRGGPLSGNTIYF.

Judged by abundance, this clonotype is medium-sized. The chain links TRBV7-2 to TRBJ1-2; no definite D call. The CDR3 contains 13 residues. Germline CDR1 is SGHTA and CDR2 is FQGNSA. Trimming took off 1 base at V and 4 bases at J, with 7 bases between the two ends. CDR3 DNA: TGTGCCAGCAGCTTAGAGTCAGTCTATGGCTACACCTTC. Translated: CASSLESVYGYTF. Variable domain in full (rest from reference TRBV7-2 and TRBJ1-2): GAGVSQSPSNKVTEKGKDVELRCDPISGHTALYWYRQSLGQGLEFLIYFQGNSAPDKSGLPSDRFSAERTGGSVSTLTIQRTQQEDSAVYLCASSLESVYGYTFGSGTRLTVV.

This clonotype has a count of ten or more. The rearrangement uses TRBV10-1 and TRBJ2-2, with unresolved D. CDR1 is WNHNN and CDR2 is SYGVQD in the germline V gene (reference sequence). There are 14 residues in the CDR3. Trimming shortened V by 3 bases and J by 5 bases, and 10 bases separated the two germline ends. CDR3 amino acids: CASSEVMGTGELFF. CDR3 DNA: TGCGCCAGCAGTGAAGTCATGGGAACCGGGGAGCTGTTTTTT.

This clonotype was observed a single time. The junction departs from germline at one end; a sequencing error may be responsible. The V gene is TRBV14, the J gene TRBJ2-7; 8 nucleotides line up with TRBD1. The CDR3 sequence is 14 residues long. Germline-derived CDR1 and CDR2 are SGHDN and FVKESK. The CDR3 DNA sequence: TGTTCCAGCAGCCAGTTGGACAGGGTCCACGAGCAGTACTTC. Amino acids: CSSSQLDRVHEQYF.

This chain joins TRBV19 and TRBJ2-1; D remains unclear. The germline V and J ends were trimmed by 5 bases and 8 bases, with 19 bases remaining between them. Germline V gives CDR1 LNHDA, CDR2 SQIVND (reference sequence). There are 15 residues in the CDR3. The CDR3 coding sequence is TGTGCCAGTAGTCTCGACCCAAGAGAGGTCTATGAGCAGTTCTTC. Its protein product is CASSLDPREVYEQFF.

This clonotype has a count of ten or more. This chain joins TRBV5-1 and TRBJ1-1; D call uncertain. This CDR3 region has 13 residues. The germline gives CDR1 SGHRS, CDR2 YFSETQ. V was trimmed by 0 bases and J by 3 bases, leaving 6 bases between them. This CDR3 is CASSLERDTEAFF. The CDR3 DNA reads TGCGCCAGCAGCTTGGAGCGAGACACTGAAGCTTTCTTT.

This clonotype was seen many times. V gene TRBV3-1 combines with J gene TRBJ1-5, with D possibly matching TRBD1 (5 bases). CDR1 and CDR2 (germline): LGHDT, YNNKEL (reference sequence). The CDR3 contains 17 residues. Trimming pared 4 bases from V and 4 bases from J, leaving 20 bases between. In DNA form, the CDR3 reads TGTGCCAGCAGCCCCAACCCTCCACAGGTGGGGAATCAGCCCCAGCATTTT. Translation gives CASSPNPPQVGNQPQHF.

V and J are TRBV11-3 and TRBJ2-1, with D possibly being TRBD2 (5 bases). The CDR3 has 14 residues. The ends were cut back, 1 base at V and 4 bases at J, with 8 bases in the middle. Germline CDR1 and CDR2: SGHNT and YENEEA. In DNA, the CDR3 is TGTGCCAGCAGCTTAGCGGGGTTTTACAATGAGCAGTTCTTC. Residues: CASSLAGFYNEQFF.